The entry below gives a single T cell receptor beta chain sequence along with its context. The data were obtained in a study of siplizumab effects on memory and regulatory T cells. Generated by immunoSEQ multiplex PCR, the TCRdb table keeps only in-frame clones and is missing some. The sample lists about 100,000 clones; just under 95% were seen once. Germline V gives CDR1 MNHEY, CDR2 SMNVEV (reference sequence). This CDR3 comprises 14 residues. The junction had 1 base not matched to a gene; V was cut back by 3 bases and J by 1 base. The chain joins TRBV27 to TRBJ2-7, with TRBD2 matching over 9 bases. Sequencing was done on a sample of non-Treg CD4+ T cells sorted from blood. The source is a human donor in good health. The CDR3 loop reads CASSLREGSYEQYF. CDR3 bases: TGTGCCAGCAGTTTGCGGGAGGGGTCCTACGAGCAGTACTTC.